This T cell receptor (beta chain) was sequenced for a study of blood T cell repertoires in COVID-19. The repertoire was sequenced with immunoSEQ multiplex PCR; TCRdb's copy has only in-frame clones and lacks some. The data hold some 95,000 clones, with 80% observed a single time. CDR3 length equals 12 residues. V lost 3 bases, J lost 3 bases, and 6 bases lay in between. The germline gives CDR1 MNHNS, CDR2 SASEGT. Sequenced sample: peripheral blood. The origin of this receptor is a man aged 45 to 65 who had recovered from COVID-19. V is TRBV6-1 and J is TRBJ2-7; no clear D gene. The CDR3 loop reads CASSDQYYEQYF. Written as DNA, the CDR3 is TGTGCCAGCAGTGATCAGTACTACGAGCAGTACTTC.